In this sample, the clone carrying this T cell receptor beta chain turned up a few times. What it recognizes is unknown. This record belongs to a study of OX40 agonist ivuxolimab in advanced cancers. Across the whole study: Patients enrolled in dose escalation were diagnosed with hepatocellular carcinoma, melanoma, renal cell or head and neck cancer. Of mixed ages from roughly 23 to 85 and averaging about 56 years, the group was 65% to 85% male. Study findings and constraints: Expanded peripheral T-cell antigen specificity went undetermined. CD8+ T cells (on average) carried more expanded clones than CD4+ T cells.

Germline V gene data show CDR1 as GTSNPN and CDR2 as SVGIG (reference sequence). V dropped 2 bases and J dropped 5 bases, with 10 bases sitting between them. The CDR3 extends over 13 amino acids. The data were produced by immunoSEQ multiplex PCR, yet TCRdb's version contains in-frame clones alone and is incomplete. Among nearly 85,000 clones listed, around 78% were seen once. The J gene is TRBJ1-5, the V gene TRBV30; D might be TRBD1 (6 bases). The clonotype originates from an adult with an advanced solid tumor such as melanoma, head and neck, liver or kidney cancer. The sequencing here drew on CD4+ or CD8+ T cells sorted from blood, taken in a trial of the OX40 agonist ivuxolimab. CDR3 region: CAWSNRADQPQHF. CDR3 bases: TGTGCCTGGAGTAACAGGGCAGATCAGCCCCAGCATTTT.